Below, 14 T cell receptor beta chains from the same sample are listed, as sequenced in a study of blood T cell repertoires in COVID-19. TCRdb's table, derived via immunoSEQ multiplex PCR, lists solely in-frame clones and lacks some. The sample includes a few hundred thousand clones, approximately 83% seen only once; the top ten take around 2.2%. Sequencing was done on a sample of PBMCs or T cells enriched from blood (not recorded which). The receptors shown here come from a man aged 25-45 years who had recovered from COVID-19.

The chain uses TRBV5-8 and TRBJ1-5, with unresolved D. Germline lookup yields CDR1 SGHTS and CDR2 YDEGEE. This CDR3 region has 17 residues. V lost 3 bases and J 5 bases, leaving 21 bases between the germline ends. The CDR3 is CASSYNKHPRADQPQHF. CDR3 DNA: TGTGCCAGCAGCTATAACAAACATCCGAGAGCGGATCAGCCCCAGCATTTT.

The chain couples TRBV5-1 to TRBJ2-7, with no clear D. Germline CDR1 and CDR2: SGHRS and YFSETQ. This CDR3 region has 15 residues. The germline V and J ends were trimmed by 0 bases and 2 bases, with 12 bases remaining between them. CDR3 nucleotide sequence: TGCGCCAGCAGCTTGGGCCAGGTCCCTACCTACGAGCAGTACTTC. It encodes CASSLGQVPTYEQYF.

The rearrangement links TRBV5-4 to TRBJ2-3; D may be TRBD2 (5 bases). The CDR3 sequence is 16 residues long. The germline V gene has CDR1 SGHNT and CDR2 YYREEE (reference sequence). The ends were cut back, 3 bases at V and 4 bases at J, with 18 bases in the middle. For the CDR3, the DNA is TGTGCCAGCAGCTCCCGAGGGTGGCGACACCCAGATACGCAGTATTTT. It encodes CASSSRGWRHPDTQYF.

This chain joins TRBV6-5 and TRBJ2-2; TRBD2 is a possible D gene (5 bases). The CDR3 runs 14 residues. The V and J ends lost 7 bases and 7 bases respectively, with 16 bases between them. Looked up from germline, CDR1 is MNHEY and CDR2 is SVGAGI. The CDR3 DNA follows: TGTGCCAGCACCGACCCACCGAGGGTCGGGGAGCTGTTTTTT. It encodes CASTDPPRVGELFF.

V is TRBV5-1 and J is TRBJ2-7; tentative D call: TRBD1 (5 bases). CDR1 and CDR2 (germline): SGHRS, YFSETQ. The length of the CDR3 is 14 residues. Trimming took off 3 bases at V and 0 bases at J, with 10 bases between the two ends. CDR3: CASSYRQSSYEQYF. In DNA, the CDR3 is TGCGCCAGCAGCTACCGACAGAGCTCCTACGAGCAGTACTTC.

The chain carries TRBV6-5 and TRBJ2-7; D gene unclear. This CDR3 region has 12 residues. In germline, CDR1 is MNHEY, CDR2 SVGAGI. V was shortened by 5 bases and J by 2 bases, with 7 bases between the two germline ends. CDR3 loop: CASSTEPYEQYF. The CDR3 DNA is TGTGCCAGCAGTACAGAGCCCTACGAGCAGTACTTC.

The rearrangement uses TRBV19 and TRBJ2-2; D gene ambiguous. The CDR3 spans 12 residues. The V gene lost 10 bases and the J gene lost 4 bases, with 10 bases spanning the gap. CDR1 LNHDA and CDR2 SQIVND come from the germline V gene (reference sequence). The DNA of the CDR3 is TGTGCCACCCAGGTCCTCACCGGGGAGCTGTTTTTT. As protein: CATQVLTGELFF.

The rearrangement links TRBV30 to TRBJ2-2; 8 bases fit TRBD1. The germline V gene encodes CDR1 GTSNPN and CDR2 SVGIG (reference sequence). CDR3 length equals 16 residues. V trimming: 2 bases; J trimming: 3 bases; junction bases outside the gene matches: 8. CDR3 DNA sequence: TGTGCCTGGAGTCCGAACAGGGGGGCGGACACCGGGGAGCTGTTTTTT. This translates into CAWSPNRGADTGELFF.

V is TRBV20-1 and J is TRBJ1-1, with TRBD1 as a possible D gene (6 bases). Germline loops: CDR1 DFQATT, CDR2 SNEGSKA (reference sequence). This CDR3 is 14 amino acids long. Trimming left V 3 bases short and J 1 base short, with 12 bases between. CDR3 nucleotide sequence: TGCAGTGCTAGTGGGGGACACACGAACACTGAAGCTTTCTTT. Encoded protein: CSASGGHTNTEAFF.

The chain carries TRBV6-4 and TRBJ2-2; 11 bases fit TRBD1. There are 16 residues in the CDR3. CDR1 is MRHNA, CDR2 SNTAGT, per germline. V gave up 3 bases and J gave up 6 bases; unmatched junction bases: 6. This CDR3 reads CASSEEGQGVSGELFF. The CDR3 DNA follows: TGTGCCAGCAGTGAGGAGGGACAGGGGGTGTCCGGGGAGCTGTTTTTT.

The rearrangement uses TRBV12-3 or TRBV12-4 and TRBJ2-7; D gene unclear. The CDR3 has 13 residues. The V end lost 3 bases, the J end lost 3 bases, and 9 bases lay between the germline ends. The CDR3, as DNA: TGTGCCAGCAGTTTGCAGGTAAGCTACGAGCAGTACTTC. The encoded protein is CASSLQVSYEQYF.

The chain has TRBV2 and TRBJ1-2, with 8 bases matching TRBD1. V lost 6 bases, J lost 8 bases, and 8 bases stayed unmatched. Germline loops: CDR1 SNHLY, CDR2 FYNNEI. This CDR3 comprises 13 residues. CDR3 coding DNA: TGTGCCAGCAGAGAGGACAGGGCGGCAGGCTACACCTTC. This translates into CASREDRAAGYTF. The variable domain in full, with the rest retrieved from reference TRBV2 and TRBJ1-2, is EPEVTQTPSHQVTQMGQEVILRCVPISNHLYFYWYRQILGQKVEFLVSFYNNEISEKSEIFDDQFSVERPDGSNFTLKIRSTKLEDSAMYFCASREDRAAGYTFGSGTRLTVV.

About this clone: Other DNA sequences from this sample encode an identical CDR3 as well. J is TRBJ1-6 and V is TRBV7-9, with TRBD1 as a possible D gene (5 bases). V lost 3 bases and J 7 bases, leaving 10 bases between the germline ends. The CDR3 spans 14 residues. Germline V CDR1 and CDR2: SEHNR, FQNEAQ (reference sequence). CDR3 nucleotide sequence: TGTGCCAGCAGCTTGTCGGGGGGAAATTCACCCCTCCACTTT. Its translation is CASSLSGGNSPLHF.

This clone was observed a handful of times. The rearrangement joins TRBV9 to TRBJ2-1, with 7 bases identical to TRBD1. This CDR3 is built from 14 residues. J lost 7 bases, V lost 4 bases, and 8 bases had no gene match. Germline V gene sequence: CDR1 SGDLS, CDR2 YYNGEE. This chain's CDR3 is CASSQGQYQNEQFF. The CDR3, as DNA: TGTGCCAGCAGCCAGGGACAGTACCAGAATGAGCAGTTCTTC. The full variable domain, its missing parts supplied by reference TRBV9 and TRBJ2-1, is DSGVTQTPKHLITATGQRVTLRCSPRSGDLSVYWYQQSLDQGLQFLIQYYNGEERAKGNILERFSAQQFPDLHSELNLSSLELGDSALYFCASSQGQYQNEQFFGPGTRLTVL.